This T cell receptor (beta chain) derives from a study of cytomegalovirus exposure and HLA in healthy donors. Findings and limits, study-wide: Reported results showed that the classifier diagnosed cytomegalovirus status with high specificity and sensitivity.

Worth noting for this clone: Its antigen is currently unknown.

The study ran its PCR with 60 Vbeta and 13 Jbeta primers. Measured with immunoSEQ multiplex PCR; TCRdb has only the in-frame clones, and not every one. This sample yields approximately 110,000 clones, of which 70% to 85% are seen a single time; roughly 2.6% belongs to the top ten. Those who donated were healthy bone marrow donors. This TCR was sampled from a young woman in good health and CMV-seronegative. Sequences were obtained from PBMCs.

The chain's CDR3 is CASSLVQGSSYEQYF. Here the CDR3 DNA reads TGCGCCAGCAGCTTGGTACAGGGGTCCTCGTACGAGCAGTACTTC. This rearrangement joins TRBV5-1 to TRBJ2-7, with 7 bases that match TRBD1. The trim removed 0 bases at V and 4 bases at J, leaving 7 bases unmatched. CDR1 is SGHRS and CDR2 is YFSETQ in the germline V gene. The CDR3 spans 15 residues.